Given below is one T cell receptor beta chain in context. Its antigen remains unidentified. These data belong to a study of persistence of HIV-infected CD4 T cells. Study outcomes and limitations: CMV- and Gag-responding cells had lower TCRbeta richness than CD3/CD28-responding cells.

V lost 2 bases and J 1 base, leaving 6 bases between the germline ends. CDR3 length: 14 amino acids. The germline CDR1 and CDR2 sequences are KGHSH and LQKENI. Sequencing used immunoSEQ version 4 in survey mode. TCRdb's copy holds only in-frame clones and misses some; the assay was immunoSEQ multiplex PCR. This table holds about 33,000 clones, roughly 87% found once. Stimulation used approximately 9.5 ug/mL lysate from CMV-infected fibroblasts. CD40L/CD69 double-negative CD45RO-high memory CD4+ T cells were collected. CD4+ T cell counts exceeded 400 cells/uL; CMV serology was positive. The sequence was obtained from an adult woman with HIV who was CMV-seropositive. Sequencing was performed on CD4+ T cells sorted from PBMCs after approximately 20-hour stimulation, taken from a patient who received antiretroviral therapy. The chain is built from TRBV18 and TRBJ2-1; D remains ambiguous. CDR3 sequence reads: CASSPTASYNEQFF. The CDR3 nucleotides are TGTGCCAGCTCACCAACAGCTTCCTACAATGAGCAGTTCTTC.